This TCR beta chain is drawn from a study of blood T cell repertoires in COVID-19. About the study: Specimens from acute and convalescent COVID-19 originated in the United States, Italy and Spain. T cells, B-cell-depleted T cells, or PBMCs provided the cDNA or gDNA that served as material.

In the source study's methods: Amplification of reference gene primers provided the estimated nucleated cell counts. The protocol was immunoSEQ multiplex PCR, while the TCRdb copy is restricted to in-frame clones and leaves out a portion. The V and J calls and clone size are taken from that table; D and trimming were inferred from the DNA. The sample carries 90,000 or so clones, roughly 89% recorded once. Seattle patients were enrolled while actively infected and followed longitudinally. The sample holds one count of this clone. The sequence came from a woman aged 60 to 75 with COVID-19, enrolled during active disease. Sample: peripheral blood.

Here the CDR3 reads CASSPQLDKAYGYTF. The CDR3 nucleotides are TGTGCCAGCAGCCCCCAATTGGACAAGGCCTATGGCTACACCTTC. The chain employs TRBV9 and TRBJ1-2, with D possibly TRBD1 on 5 matching bases. V lost 4 bases and J 4 bases, leaving 17 bases between the germline ends. Looked up from germline, CDR1 is SGDLS and CDR2 is YYNGEE. The CDR3 sequence is 15 residues long.